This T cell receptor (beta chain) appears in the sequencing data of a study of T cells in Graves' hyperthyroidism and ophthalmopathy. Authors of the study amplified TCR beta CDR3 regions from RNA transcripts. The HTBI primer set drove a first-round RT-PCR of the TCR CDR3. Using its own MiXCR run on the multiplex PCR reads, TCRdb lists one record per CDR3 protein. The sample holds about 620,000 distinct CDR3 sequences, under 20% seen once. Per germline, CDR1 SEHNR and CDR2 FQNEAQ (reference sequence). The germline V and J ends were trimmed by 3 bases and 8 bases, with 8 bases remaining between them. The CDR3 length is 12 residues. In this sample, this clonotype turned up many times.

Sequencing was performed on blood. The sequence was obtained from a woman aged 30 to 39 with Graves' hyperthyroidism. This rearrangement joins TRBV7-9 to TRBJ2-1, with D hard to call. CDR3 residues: CASSFPADEQFF. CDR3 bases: TGTGCCAGCAGCTTCCCGGCCGATGAGCAGTTCTTC.